The 27 T cell receptor beta chains presented below share a single source sample, sequenced in a study of cytomegalovirus exposure and HLA in healthy donors. The PCR was carried out with 60 Vbeta primers and 13 Jbeta primers. Sequenced by immunoSEQ multiplex PCR; TCRdb stores in-frame clones only, minus some. This table has about 45,000 clones, 51% appearing once. Sequencing input: PBMCs. Receptor source: a man aged 60 to 75 in good health and CMV-seronegative.

J is TRBJ2-5 and V is TRBV18; TRBD2 aligns across 7 bases. CDR1 is KGHSH, CDR2 LQKENI, per germline. V lost 1 base, J lost 4 bases, and 0 bases stayed unmatched. The CDR3 has 13 amino acids. The CDR3 loop is CASSPLAGETQYF. Written as DNA, the CDR3 is TGTGCCAGCTCACCACTAGCGGGAGAGACCCAGTACTTC.

The chain recombines TRBV10-3 with TRBJ1-2, with TRBD1 as a possible D gene (6 bases). The germline V gene encodes CDR1 ENHRY and CDR2 SYGVKD. V was shortened by 2 bases and J by 6 bases, with 13 bases between the two germline ends. This CDR3 contains 14 residues. CDR3 residues: CAISEMGGGDGYTF. The CDR3 DNA reads TGTGCCATCAGTGAGATGGGAGGGGGAGATGGCTACACCTTC.

The chain is built from TRBV5-6 and TRBJ1-2; D may be TRBD1 (5 bases). The CDR3 is 14 residues long. Germline V CDR1 and CDR2: SGHDT, YYEEEE. V gave up 0 bases and J gave up 8 bases, with 14 bases separating them. The CDR3 spells CASSLVTGTIGYTF. The CDR3, as DNA: TGTGCCAGCAGCTTGGTAACAGGAACCATAGGCTACACCTTC.

CDR3 loop: CAIRGTSESTDTQYF. DNA of the CDR3: TGTGCCATCAGGGGGACTAGCGAGAGCACAGATACGCAGTATTTT. The rearrangement joins TRBV10-3 to TRBJ2-3, with TRBD2 matching over 10 bases. V dropped 6 bases and J dropped 0; count of bases not matched to a gene: 3. CDR1 is ENHRY, CDR2 SYGVKD, per germline. CDR3 size: 15 residues.

As regards this clone: Other nucleotide sequences from this sample produce the same CDR3. The V and J genes are TRBV5-1 and TRBJ2-5; weak D call: TRBD1 (6 bases). V was shortened by 0 bases and J by 0 bases, with 9 bases between the two germline ends. From germline, CDR1 is SGHRS and CDR2 YFSETQ. The CDR3 runs 15 residues. The CDR3 sequence is CASSLAPGDQETQYF. The DNA of the CDR3 is TGCGCCAGCAGCTTGGCCCCAGGGGACCAAGAGACCCAGTACTTC. Together with reference TRBV5-1 and TRBJ2-5, the CDR3 gives the full variable domain: KAGVTQTPRYLIKTRGQQVTLSCSPISGHRSVSWYQQTPGQGLQFLFEYFSETQRNKGNFPGRFSGRQFSNSRSEMNVSTLELGDSALYLCASSLAPGDQETQYFGPGTRLLVL.

The chain has TRBV4-2 and TRBJ1-2; D is uncertain. V lost 0 bases to trimming and J lost 2 bases, with 10 bases between them. The CDR3 has 15 residues. CDR1 is LGHNA and CDR2 is YNFKEQ in the germline V gene. DNA for the CDR3: TGTGCCAGCAGCCAAGAGAGGGATATGAACTATGGCTACACCTTC. Its translation is CASSQERDMNYGYTF.

The genes are TRBV19 and TRBJ2-2, with a tentative D call TRBD2 (6 bases). V lost 3 bases to trimming and J lost 5 bases, with 7 bases between them. The CDR3 has 13 residues. Germline CDR1 reads LNHDA; CDR2 reads SQIVND (reference sequence). The DNA of the CDR3 is TGTGCCAGTAGTATCGCGGGGACCGGGGAGCTGTTTTTT. Its protein product is CASSIAGTGELFF.

V gene TRBV29-1 combines with J gene TRBJ2-5; D is possibly TRBD1 (6 bases). Trimming removed 3 bases from V and 4 bases from J, with 12 bases in between. Germline CDR1 and CDR2: SQVTM and ANQGSEA. CDR3 length: 13 amino acids. The chain's CDR3 is CSVEWGLRETQYF. As DNA, the CDR3 is TGCAGCGTTGAGTGGGGGCTTAGAGAGACCCAGTACTTC.

The chain uses TRBV7-2 and TRBJ2-1; the match to TRBD1 covers 7 bases. V lost 5 bases to trimming and J lost 4 bases; unmatched junction nucleotides: 8. This CDR3 has 15 amino acids. Germline assignment: CDR1 SGHTA and CDR2 FQGNSA. The CDR3 protein is CASSLQGQPYNEQFF. The DNA for the CDR3 is TGTGCCAGCAGCCTACAGGGACAGCCTTACAATGAGCAGTTCTTC.

The chain recombines TRBV7-3 with TRBJ2-3; D not resolved. Trimming removed 1 base from V and 5 bases from J, with 7 bases in between. The CDR3 has 13 amino acids. Looked up from germline, CDR1 is SGHTA and CDR2 is FQGTGA. The CDR3 DNA sequence: TGTGCCAGCAGCTTAATCCCCCGAGATACGCAGTATTTT. This gives the protein CASSLIPRDTQYF.

The chain couples TRBV5-4 to TRBJ2-2, with D unclear. This CDR3 contains 12 residues. Germline lookup yields CDR1 SGHNT and CDR2 YYREEE (reference sequence). The V end lost 4 bases, the J end lost 5 bases, and 6 bases lay between the germline ends. The CDR3 loop reads CASSRVTGELFF. Here the CDR3 DNA reads TGTGCCAGCAGCCGAGTGACCGGGGAGCTGTTTTTT.

The chain employs TRBV5-1 and TRBJ2-3; tentatively, D is TRBD2 (5 bases). The V end lost 4 bases, the J end lost 1 base, and 13 bases lay between the germline ends. The CDR3 totals 15 residues. Germline loops: CDR1 SGHRS, CDR2 YFSETQ. In DNA, the CDR3 is TGCGCCAGCAGCCCATTAGGGAGCGGCACAGATACGCAGTATTTT. It specifies CASSPLGSGTDTQYF.

In this sample, this clone turned up once. This chain joins TRBV15 and TRBJ2-7, with 7 positions matching TRBD2. Per the germline V gene, CDR1 is LNHNV and CDR2 is YYDKDF (reference sequence). The V and J ends lost 0 bases and 6 bases, in that order; junction bases with no gene match: 8. CDR3 length: 15 amino acids. The chain's CDR3 is CATSRDRGVQAEQYF. Written as DNA, the CDR3 is TGTGCCACCAGCAGAGATCGGGGGGTCCAAGCCGAGCAGTACTTC.

The V call is TRBV7-6, the J call TRBJ2-1; 7 bases match TRBD1. V trimming: 5 bases; J trimming: 6 bases; junction bases outside the gene matches: 13. CDR3 size: 16 residues. The V gene's germline CDR1 is SGHVS and CDR2 FNYEAQ. The chain's CDR3 is CASSDPWRQGPNEQFF. The DNA for the CDR3 is TGTGCCAGCAGCGACCCGTGGAGACAGGGCCCCAATGAGCAGTTCTTC.

CDR3 sequence: CASSLGPRGDTQYF. Here the CDR3 DNA reads TGTGCCAGCAGCTTAGGTCCCAGGGGAGATACGCAGTATTTT. This sequence joins TRBV11-2 and TRBJ2-3; D is possibly TRBD1 (6 bases). The germline gives CDR1 SGHAT, CDR2 FQNNGV. V lost 1 base and J lost 5, with 10 bases in between. This CDR3 is 14 amino acids long. The full variable domain, completed using reference TRBV11-2 and TRBJ2-3, is EAGVAQSPRYKIIEKRQSVAFWCNPISGHATLYWYQQILGQGPKLLIQFQNNGVVDDSQLPKDRFSAERLKGVDSTLKIQPAKLEDSAVYLCASSLGPRGDTQYFGPGTRLTVL.

This clone was seen only a few times. The chain employs TRBV18 and TRBJ2-7; 14 bases align to TRBD2. Germline V gene sequence: CDR1 KGHSH, CDR2 LQKENI. This CDR3 spans 15 amino acids. Germline trimming cut 3 bases from V and 7 bases from J; bases unmatched to any gene: 5. The CDR3 DNA follows: TGTGCCAGCTCACCGACTAGCGGGAGGGCAAGGGAGCAGTACTTC. It is translated as CASSPTSGRAREQYF.

This chain connects TRBV10-3 to TRBJ2-1; TRBD2 matches 16 bases. The germline CDR1 and CDR2 sequences are ENHRY and SYGVKD. The V gene end was trimmed by 5 bases and the J gene end by 0 bases; junction bases not matched to a gene: 10. The length of the CDR3 is 20 residues. CDR3 nucleotides: TGTGCCATCAGTCTATCGGGACTAGCGGGAGGGCCGAGCTCCTACAATGAGCAGTTCTTC. Amino acids: CAISLSGLAGGPSSYNEQFF.

This clone showed up just a few times. The J gene is TRBJ2-7, the V gene TRBV19; D perhaps matches TRBD1 (5 bases). CDR1 is LNHDA, CDR2 SQIVND, per germline (reference sequence). This CDR3 is built from 12 residues. V was shortened by 5 bases and J by 4 bases, with 9 bases between the two germline ends. The CDR3 DNA is TGTGCCAGTAGTTCCAGGGCGTACGAGCAGTACTTC. It translates to CASSSRAYEQYF.

This clone was seen only once. This chain links TRBV5-1 with TRBJ2-1; 12 bases fit TRBD1. After removal of 4 bases from V and 4 bases from J, the junction contained 6 bases not matched to a gene. Germline CDR1 is SGHRS and CDR2 is YFSETQ. This CDR3 is built from 16 residues. CDR3 amino acids: CASSEPGQGAYNEQFF. The CDR3, as DNA: TGCGCCAGCAGCGAGCCGGGACAGGGGGCTTACAATGAGCAGTTCTTC.

V is TRBV6-1 and J is TRBJ2-5; a weak D match, TRBD2 (5 bases). The germline V gene encodes CDR1 MNHNS and CDR2 SASEGT. Trimming cost V 8 bases and J 4 bases, with 17 bases left between them. The CDR3 runs to 14 residues. The CDR3 DNA is TGTGCCAGCCGGGCAACAATTCGGGGAGAGACCCAGTACTTC. This sequence encodes CASRATIRGETQYF.

This clone was seen a handful of times. V and J are TRBV5-1 and TRBJ1-2; TRBD1 agrees at 8 bases. From germline, CDR1 is SGHRS and CDR2 YFSETQ. The CDR3 spans 14 residues. The V and J ends lost 5 bases and 2 bases, in that order; junction bases with no gene match: 5. The CDR3 here is CASRGDRNNYGYTF. DNA for the CDR3: TGCGCCAGCAGGGGGGACAGGAACAACTATGGCTACACCTTC.

This clone was observed a few times. This chain links TRBV27 with TRBJ2-7; 7 nucleotides align to TRBD2. The CDR3 is made up of 14 amino acids. J was trimmed by 3 bases and V by 0 bases; bases with no gene match: 2. Looked up from germline, CDR1 is MNHEY and CDR2 is SMNVEV (reference sequence). The CDR3 coding sequence is TGTGCCAGCAGTTTATCCGGCGGGAGCTACGAGCAGTACTTC. As protein: CASSLSGGSYEQYF.

V gene TRBV9 combines with J gene TRBJ1-1; D is ambiguous. V was cut by 4 bases and J by 3 bases, with 10 bases left in between. Germline CDR1 reads SGDLS; CDR2 reads YYNGEE. This CDR3 has 13 amino acids. The CDR3 loop reads CASSSAGDTEAFF. DNA for the CDR3: TGTGCCAGCAGCTCCGCCGGTGACACTGAAGCTTTCTTT.

This sequence joins TRBV25-1 and TRBJ2-7; possible D gene TRBD2, 6 bases. The germline gives CDR1 MGHDK, CDR2 SYGVNS. The CDR3 is 14 amino acids. Trimming shortened V by 7 bases and J by 3 bases, and 16 bases separated the two germline ends. The CDR3 spells CASTQPGVSYEQYF. The DNA for the CDR3 is TGTGCCAGCACCCAGCCGGGGGTCAGCTACGAGCAGTACTTC.

This rearrangement joins TRBV27 to TRBJ2-1, with TRBD2 identical over 10 bases. The ends lost 3 bases at V and 15 bases at J; junction bases unmatched: 8. Germline V gene sequence: CDR1 MNHEY, CDR2 SMNVEV (reference sequence). CDR3 length equals 13 residues. The CDR3 DNA sequence: TGTGCCAGCAGTTTCGCTAGCGGGAGATATTTGTTCTTC. Protein product: CASSFASGRYLFF.

This clone was counted only a few times. The chain combines TRBV29-1 with TRBJ1-1, with unresolved D. V was shortened by 7 bases and J by 0 bases, with 12 bases between the two germline ends. The CDR3 is 13 residues long. Germline assignment: CDR1 SQVTM and CDR2 ANQGSEA. The DNA for the CDR3 is TGCAGCGCCGTGCCCAGGTTGAACACTGAAGCTTTCTTT. It yields the protein CSAVPRLNTEAFF.

The chain carries TRBV5-4 and TRBJ2-5; D is ambiguous. The V end lost 0 bases, the J end lost 5 bases, and 11 bases lay between the germline ends. Germline V gives CDR1 SGHNT, CDR2 YYREEE (reference sequence). The CDR3 contains 14 residues. Here the CDR3 DNA reads TGTGCCAGCAGCTTGGGGGCAGTCAGGGAGACCCAGTACTTC. Encoded protein: CASSLGAVRETQYF.